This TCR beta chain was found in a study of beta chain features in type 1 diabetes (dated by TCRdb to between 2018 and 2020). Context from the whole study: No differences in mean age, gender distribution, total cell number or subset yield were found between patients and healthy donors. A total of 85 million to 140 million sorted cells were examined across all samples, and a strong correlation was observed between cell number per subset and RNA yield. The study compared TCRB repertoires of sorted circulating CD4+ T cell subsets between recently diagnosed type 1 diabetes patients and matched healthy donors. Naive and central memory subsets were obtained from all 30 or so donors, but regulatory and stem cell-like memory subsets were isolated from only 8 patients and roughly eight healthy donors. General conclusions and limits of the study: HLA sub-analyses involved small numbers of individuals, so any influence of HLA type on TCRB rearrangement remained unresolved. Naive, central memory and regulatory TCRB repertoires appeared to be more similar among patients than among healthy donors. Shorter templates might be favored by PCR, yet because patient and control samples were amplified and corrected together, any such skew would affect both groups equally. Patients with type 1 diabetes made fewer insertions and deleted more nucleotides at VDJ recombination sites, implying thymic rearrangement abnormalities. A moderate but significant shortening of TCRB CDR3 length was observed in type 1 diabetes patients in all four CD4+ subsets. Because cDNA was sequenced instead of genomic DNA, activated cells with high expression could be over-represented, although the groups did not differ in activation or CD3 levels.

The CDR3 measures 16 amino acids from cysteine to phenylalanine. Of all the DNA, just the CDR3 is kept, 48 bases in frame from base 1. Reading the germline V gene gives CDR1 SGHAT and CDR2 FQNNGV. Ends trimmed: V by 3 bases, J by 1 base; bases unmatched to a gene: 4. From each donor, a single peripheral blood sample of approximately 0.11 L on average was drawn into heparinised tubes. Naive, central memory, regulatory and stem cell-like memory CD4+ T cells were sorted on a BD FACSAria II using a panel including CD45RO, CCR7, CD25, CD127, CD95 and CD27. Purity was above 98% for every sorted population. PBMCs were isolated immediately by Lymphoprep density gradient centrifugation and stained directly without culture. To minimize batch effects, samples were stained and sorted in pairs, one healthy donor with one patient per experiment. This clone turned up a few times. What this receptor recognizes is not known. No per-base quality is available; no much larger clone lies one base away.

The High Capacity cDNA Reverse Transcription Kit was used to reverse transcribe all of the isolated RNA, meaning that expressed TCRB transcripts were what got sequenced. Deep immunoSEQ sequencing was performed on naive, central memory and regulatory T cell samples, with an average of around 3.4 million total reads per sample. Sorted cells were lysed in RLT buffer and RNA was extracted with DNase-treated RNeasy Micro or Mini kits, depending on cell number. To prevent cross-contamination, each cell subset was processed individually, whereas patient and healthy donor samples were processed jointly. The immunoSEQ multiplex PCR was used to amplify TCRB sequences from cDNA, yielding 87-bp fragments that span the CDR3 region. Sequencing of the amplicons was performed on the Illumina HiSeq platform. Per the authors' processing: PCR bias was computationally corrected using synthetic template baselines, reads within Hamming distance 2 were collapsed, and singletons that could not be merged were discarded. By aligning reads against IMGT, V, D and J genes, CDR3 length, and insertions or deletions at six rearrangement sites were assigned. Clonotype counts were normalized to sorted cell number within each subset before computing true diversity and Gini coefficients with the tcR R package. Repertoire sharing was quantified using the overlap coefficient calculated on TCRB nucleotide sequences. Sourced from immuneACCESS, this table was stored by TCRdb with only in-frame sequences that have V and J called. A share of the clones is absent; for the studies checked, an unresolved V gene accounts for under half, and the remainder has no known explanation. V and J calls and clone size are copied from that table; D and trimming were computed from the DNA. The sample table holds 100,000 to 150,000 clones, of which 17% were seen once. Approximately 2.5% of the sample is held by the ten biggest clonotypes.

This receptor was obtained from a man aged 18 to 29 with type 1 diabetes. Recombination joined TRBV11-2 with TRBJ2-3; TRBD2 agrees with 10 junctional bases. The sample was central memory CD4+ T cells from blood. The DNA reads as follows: TGTGCCAGCAGCTTCACTAGCGGGGAACGCACAGATACGCAGTATTTT. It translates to CASSFTSGERTDTQYF.